The T cell receptor beta chain described here comes from a study of T cell responses to AZD1222 COVID-19 vaccine. Overall study findings and caveats: CD4 TCRs associated with vaccination spanned spike, dominating at 160-218 and 743-854.

CDR1 is MDHEN, CDR2 SYDVKM, per germline. Trimming removed 7 bases at V and 4 bases at J, with 16 bases between. The CDR3 has 14 residues. Assay used: immunoSEQ multiplex PCR; TCRdb lists only in-frame clones, some missing. The sample holds 70,000 to 95,000 clones, roughly 89% seen once. A remark on this clone: Its antigen is still unknown.

The TCR was taken from an adult in good health. V usage is TRBV28 and J usage is TRBJ1-2, with a tentative D call TRBD1 (5 bases). The material sequenced was peripheral blood, taken on day 0 of MenACWY control vaccination. The CDR3 region has the DNA TGTGCCAGCAACGGCGGGCTGGGGGTCTATGGCTACACCTTC. Translation gives CASNGGLGVYGYTF.